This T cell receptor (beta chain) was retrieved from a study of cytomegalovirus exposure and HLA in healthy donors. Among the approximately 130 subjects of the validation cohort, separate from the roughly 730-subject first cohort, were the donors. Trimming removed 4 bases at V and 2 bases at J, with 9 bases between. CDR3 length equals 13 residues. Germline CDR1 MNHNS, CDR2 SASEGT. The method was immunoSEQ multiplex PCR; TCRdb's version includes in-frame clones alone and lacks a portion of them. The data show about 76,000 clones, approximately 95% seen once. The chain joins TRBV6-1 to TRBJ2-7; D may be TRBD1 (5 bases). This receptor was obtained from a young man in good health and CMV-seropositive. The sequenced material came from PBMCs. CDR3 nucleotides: TGTGCCAGCAGTGGACAGACTCCCTACGAGCAGTACTTC. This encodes CASSGQTPYEQYF.